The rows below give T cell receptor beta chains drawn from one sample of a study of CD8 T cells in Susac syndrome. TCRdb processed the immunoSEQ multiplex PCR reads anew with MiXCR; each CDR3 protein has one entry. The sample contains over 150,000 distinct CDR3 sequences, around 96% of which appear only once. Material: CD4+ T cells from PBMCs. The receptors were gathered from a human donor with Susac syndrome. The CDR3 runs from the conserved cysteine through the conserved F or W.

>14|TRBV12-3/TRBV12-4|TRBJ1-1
CASSLDGSGTEAFF
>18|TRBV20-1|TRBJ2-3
CSARKGGSRRIRTDTQYF
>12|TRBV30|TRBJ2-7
CAWAKLDREEYF
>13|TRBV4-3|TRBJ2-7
CASSQAGKGEQYF
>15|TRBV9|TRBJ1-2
CASSPDTRGFTSYTF
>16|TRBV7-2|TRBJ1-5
CASSLAAGGGSQPQHF
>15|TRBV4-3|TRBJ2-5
CASSQVGGRQETQYF
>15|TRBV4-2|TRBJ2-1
CASSQEWGLRHEQFF
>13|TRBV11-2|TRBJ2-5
CASSSGQPETQYF
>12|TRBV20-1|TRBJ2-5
CSQSRGGETQYF
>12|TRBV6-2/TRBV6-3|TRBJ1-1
CASSELYTEAFF
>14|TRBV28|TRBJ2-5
CASSTQPYQETQYF
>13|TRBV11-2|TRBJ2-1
CASSSDRGNEQFF
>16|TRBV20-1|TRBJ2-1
CSARDEHPSSYNEQFF
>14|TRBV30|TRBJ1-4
CACGQGGTNEKLFF
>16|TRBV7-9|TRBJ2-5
CASSLGLAGSQETQYF
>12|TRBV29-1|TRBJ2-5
CSVAGGPETQYF